The rows below give T cell receptor beta chains drawn from one sample of a study of blood T cell repertoires in COVID-19. Using immunoSEQ multiplex PCR, the repertoire was profiled, and TCRdb retains in-frame clones only, with some absent. Among more than 200,000 clones listed, around 84% were seen once. The sample taken for sequencing was peripheral blood. The receptors come from a woman aged 60 to 75 with COVID-19, enrolled during active disease. CDR3s include the opening cysteine and the closing phenylalanine or tryptophan. A D gene is named only where the DNA matches it firmly.

TRBJ2-1,TRBV5-5,TRBD1,TGTGCCAGCAGCTTTCTCCGGACAGGTGGCAATGAGCAGTTCTTC,CASSFLRTGGNEQFF
TRBJ1-3,TRBV7-9,.,TGTGCCAGCAGCTTACGAGTAAACACCATATATTTT,CASSLRVNTIYF
TRBJ2-5,TRBV2,.,TGTGCCAGCAGGGGCCGCGGGTTCCAAGAGACCCAGTACTTC,CASRGRGFQETQYF
TRBJ2-6,TRBV27,.,TGTGCCAGCAGTTGGAACAGGGACTCTGGGGCCAACGTCCTGACTTTC,CASSWNRDSGANVLTF
TRBJ1-4,TRBV13,.,TGTGCCAGCAGCTTAGTTGGGGGCCTGGATGAAAAACTGTTTTTT,CASSLVGGLDEKLFF
TRBJ1-1,TRBV27,.,TGTGCCAGCAGATCTGAACTAGGGTATTCTGAAGCTTTCTTT,CASRSELGYSEAFF
TRBJ1-2,TRBV28,.,TGTGCCAGCAGTGCCTCGGACAGACGGATCTATGGCTACACCTTC,CASSASDRRIYGYTF
TRBJ1-1,TRBV19,.,TGTGCCAGTAATCGGGAGAGCGGCACTGAAGCTTTCTTT,CASNRESGTEAFF
TRBJ2-3,TRBV9,TRBD1,TGTGCCACCGGGACAGGGGATTCTAGCACAGATACGCAGTATTTT,CATGTGDSSTDTQYF
TRBJ2-3,TRBV10-3,.,TGTGCCATCAGTGAGTCGGGGACAACCGGCACAGATACGCAGTATTTT,CAISESGTTGTDTQYF
TRBJ1-5,TRBV6-1,TRBD1,TGTGCCAGCAGTGAATATAAGGGGGCCAATCAGCCCCAGCATTTT,CASSEYKGANQPQHF
TRBJ1-6,TRBV30,.,TGTGCCTGGAGTAGTAAAGGGGGTGGTTCACCCCTCCACTTT,CAWSSKGGGSPLHF
TRBJ1-5,TRBV30,TRBD1,TGTGCCTGGAGTTCCGGACAGGGGGTTAATCAGCCCCAGCATTTT,CAWSSGQGVNQPQHF
TRBJ2-5,TRBV27,TRBD2,TGTGCCAGCAGTAAAACGGGACTAGCGAGGGAGACCCAGTACTTC,CASSKTGLARETQYF